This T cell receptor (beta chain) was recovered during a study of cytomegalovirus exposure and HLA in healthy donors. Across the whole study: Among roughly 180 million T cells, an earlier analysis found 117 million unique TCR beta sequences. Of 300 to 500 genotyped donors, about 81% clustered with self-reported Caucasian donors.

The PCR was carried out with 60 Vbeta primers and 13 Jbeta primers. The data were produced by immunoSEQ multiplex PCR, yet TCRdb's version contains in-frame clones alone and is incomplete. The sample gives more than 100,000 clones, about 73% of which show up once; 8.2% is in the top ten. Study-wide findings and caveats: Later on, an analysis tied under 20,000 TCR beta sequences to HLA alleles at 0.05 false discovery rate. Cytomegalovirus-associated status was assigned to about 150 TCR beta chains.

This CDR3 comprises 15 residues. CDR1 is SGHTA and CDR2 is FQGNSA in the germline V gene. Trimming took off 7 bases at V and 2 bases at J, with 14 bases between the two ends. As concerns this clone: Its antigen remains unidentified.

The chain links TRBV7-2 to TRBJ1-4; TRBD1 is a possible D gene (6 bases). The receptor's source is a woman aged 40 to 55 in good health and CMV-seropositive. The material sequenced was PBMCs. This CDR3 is CASNPGGLTNEKLFF. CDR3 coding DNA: TGTGCCAGCAATCCGGGGGGCTTGACTAATGAAAAACTGTTTTTT.